The 22 T cell receptor beta chains in this list originate from one sample, sequenced in a study of blood T cell repertoires in COVID-19. Repertoires were generated with immunoSEQ multiplex PCR, while TCRdb's copy carries only in-frame clones and drops some. This table holds more than 95,000 clones, roughly 82% found once. Input material: peripheral blood. The receptors were sampled from a man aged 55 to 70 with acute or convalescent COVID-19.

The chain combines TRBV7-9 with TRBJ2-3, with D hard to call. Germline CDR1 is SEHNR and CDR2 is FQNEAQ (reference sequence). There are 13 residues in the CDR3. With 5 bases removed from V and 4 bases from J, the gap between germline ends came to 10 bases. The CDR3 protein is CASSPSSADTQYF. In nucleotides, the CDR3 is TGTGCCAGCAGCCCTTCCTCGGCAGATACGCAGTATTTT. The variable domain in full, completed from reference TRBV7-9 and TRBJ2-3, reads DTGVSQNPRHKITKRGQNVTFRCDPISEHNRLYWYRQTLGQGPEFLTYFQNEAQLEKSRLLSDRFSAERPKGSFSTLEIQRTEQGDSAMYLCASSPSSADTQYFGPGTRLTVL.

V and J are TRBV5-5 and TRBJ2-2; tentative D call: TRBD2 (7 bases). Germline V CDR1 and CDR2: SGHKS, YYEKEE (reference sequence). The CDR3 sequence is 16 residues long. V was clipped by 0 bases and J by 6 bases, with 15 bases between them. The CDR3 region has the DNA TGTGCCAGCAGCTTGGCTCCCGGGGGGCAGGCCGGGGAGCTGTTTTTT. Residues: CASSLAPGGQAGELFF. Full variable domain (outside the CDR3, taken from reference TRBV5-5 and TRBJ2-2): DAGVTQSPTHLIKTRGQQVTLRCSPISGHKSVSWYQQVLGQGPQFIFQYYEKEERGRGNFPDRFSARQFPNYSSELNVNALLLGDSALYLCASSLAPGGQAGELFFGEGSRLTVL.

The rearrangement links TRBV5-1 to TRBJ2-4; TRBD2 might be the D (6 bases). Between the trimmed V and J ends, which lost 4 bases and 4 bases, there was a span of 18 bases. The CDR3 contains 16 residues. In germline, CDR1 is SGHRS, CDR2 YFSETQ. For the CDR3, the DNA is TGCGCCAGCAGCCCCGTGGGGCTAGCGAGAAAAAACATTCAGTACTTC. Translation gives CASSPVGLARKNIQYF.

The chain is built from TRBV4-1 and TRBJ2-1, with 7 bases aligning to TRBD2. The J segment lost 0 bases and the V segment lost 4 bases, leaving 15 bases of the junction unmatched. The CDR3 runs to 19 residues. The germline gives CDR1 MGHRA, CDR2 YSYEKL. CDR3 sequence: CASSPSGRAPQGSYNEQFF. The CDR3 DNA reads TGCGCCAGCAGCCCCAGTGGGAGGGCCCCGCAGGGCTCCTACAATGAGCAGTTCTTC.

The chain employs TRBV24-1 and TRBJ2-1; TRBD2 agrees at 8 bases. V gave up 4 bases and J gave up 4 bases; unmatched junction bases: 14. From germline, CDR1 is KGHDR and CDR2 SFDVKD. This CDR3 has 18 residues. CDR3 protein: CATSDSPGFSGNYNEQFF. The CDR3 DNA reads TGTGCCACCAGTGACTCCCCCGGTTTTAGCGGGAATTACAATGAGCAGTTCTTC.

V usage is TRBV7-9 and J usage is TRBJ1-3; no firm D call. Germline V gives CDR1 SEHNR, CDR2 FQNEAQ (reference sequence). Between the trimmed V and J ends, which lost 5 bases and 2 bases, there was a span of 4 bases. CDR3 length equals 12 residues. The CDR3 sequence: CASSLPGNTIYF. CDR3 in DNA: TGTGCCAGCAGCCTCCCTGGAAACACCATATATTTT.

CDR3 sequence reads: CASSASFQGGQETQYF. CDR3 in DNA: TGTGCCAGCAGCGCAAGCTTCCAGGGGGGACAAGAGACCCAGTACTTC. The chain is built from TRBV9 and TRBJ2-5, with D possibly being TRBD1 (7 bases). From germline, CDR1 is SGDLS and CDR2 YYNGEE. V was cut by 3 bases and J by 2 bases, with 17 bases left in between. CDR3 size: 16 residues.

This clone was detected only a few times. The chain is built from TRBV5-1 and TRBJ1-3, with 7 bases lining up with TRBD1. This CDR3 contains 17 residues. Trimming cost V 0 bases and J 1 base; bases outside gene matches: 7. The germline gives CDR1 SGHRS, CDR2 YFSETQ. The DNA for the CDR3 is TGCGCCAGCAGCTTGGGTGGGACAGACTTGTCTGGAAACACCATATATTTT. This translates into CASSLGGTDLSGNTIYF.

This chain joins TRBV6-2 or TRBV6-3 and TRBJ2-1; the D gene is possibly TRBD2 (5 bases). Germline values: CDR1 MNHEY, CDR2 SVGEGT. The CDR3 sequence is 13 residues long. V lost 5 bases, J lost 2 bases, and 7 bases lay in between. The CDR3 DNA reads as TGTGCCAGCAGTCACGGGACCTACAATGAGCAGTTCTTC. This sequence encodes CASSHGTYNEQFF.

The chain recombines TRBV2 with TRBJ1-4; D ambiguous. Germline V gene sequence: CDR1 SNHLY, CDR2 FYNNEI. The CDR3 is made up of 14 amino acids. Trimming pared 4 bases from V and 5 bases from J, leaving 11 bases between. The CDR3 sequence is CASSARGNNEKLFF. The CDR3 DNA follows: TGTGCCAGCAGTGCCCGAGGAAACAATGAAAAACTGTTTTTT.

Concerning this clone itself: At one boundary the junction diverges from the germline segment, which might be a read error. V usage is TRBV19 and J usage is TRBJ1-5; no definite D call. CDR1 is LNHDA, CDR2 SQIVND, per germline (reference sequence). The CDR3 covers 16 residues. The CDR3 DNA is TGTGCCAGTAGTAGTATCGGCGTCAGTAGCAATCAGTCCCAGCATTTT. Translating it yields CASSSIGVSSNQSQHF.

The CDR3 spells CASSEASPAGWVEQYF. CDR3 sequence (DNA): TGTGCCAGCAGTGAAGCGAGTCCAGCGGGGTGGGTCGAGCAGTACTTC. This chain joins TRBV6-1 and TRBJ2-7; 7 bases agree with TRBD2. V shed 0 bases and J 6 bases; nucleotides not matched to a gene: 11. Per the germline V gene, CDR1 is MNHNS and CDR2 is SASEGT. The CDR3 length is 16 residues.

The chain has TRBV7-9 and TRBJ2-7; TRBD2 might be the D (6 bases). Germline CDR1 reads SEHNR; CDR2 reads FQNEAQ (reference sequence). The CDR3 has 14 residues. Trimming left V 4 bases short and J 6 bases short, with 16 bases between. CDR3 protein: CASSSPGGGSEQYF. The CDR3 bases are TGTGCCAGCAGCTCCCCCGGGGGTGGCTCCGAGCAGTACTTC.

This clone has a single count. This sequence joins TRBV2 and TRBJ1-5, with TRBD1 matching 8 bases. Germline V gene data show CDR1 as SNHLY and CDR2 as FYNNEI. V shed 1 base, J shed 5 bases, and the junction held 4 bases outside the gene matches. CDR3 length equals 15 residues. CDR3 DNA sequence: TGTGCCAGCAGTGAAGGCAGGGGGCACGATCAGCCCCAGCATTTT. Amino acid sequence: CASSEGRGHDQPQHF.

This chain links TRBV7-2 with TRBJ2-7, with TRBD2 matching over 14 bases. Germline CDR1 is SGHTA and CDR2 is FQGNSA. With V trimmed by 0 bases and J by 3 bases, 1 base remained unmatched. This CDR3 has 16 amino acids. For the CDR3, the DNA is TGTGCCAGCAGCTTAGCAGGGACTAGCGGGAGCTACGAGCAGTACTTC. It translates to CASSLAGTSGSYEQYF.

V is TRBV3-1 (or the pseudogene TRBV3-2) and J is TRBJ2-3, with 7 bases that match TRBD1. Trimming at V came to 2 bases and at J to 0 bases, leaving 8 bases not matched to a gene. Germline CDR1 LGHDT, CDR2 YNNKEL (reference sequence). The CDR3 runs 17 residues. The CDR3 is CASSQMGTVPSTDTQYF. The CDR3 DNA reads as TGTGCCAGCAGCCAAATGGGGACAGTCCCTAGCACAGATACGCAGTATTTT.

The chain carries TRBV5-1 and TRBJ2-7; possible D gene TRBD1, 5 bases. The germline V gene encodes CDR1 SGHRS and CDR2 YFSETQ. V lost 0 bases and J lost 5, with 6 bases in between. The CDR3 has 12 residues. The CDR3: CASSLEGDEQYF. CDR3 DNA: TGCGCCAGCAGCTTGGAAGGGGACGAGCAGTACTTC.

The V gene is TRBV7-3, the J gene TRBJ2-3; 9 nucleotides align to TRBD2. From germline, CDR1 is SGHTA and CDR2 FQGTGA. This CDR3 is built from 13 residues. V shed 3 bases and J 6 bases; nucleotides not matched to a gene: 1. The CDR3 DNA is TGTGCCAGCAGCTTGCGGGAGGGGGATACGCAGTATTTT. It specifies CASSLREGDTQYF. Variable domain in full (rest from reference TRBV7-3 and TRBJ2-3): GAGVSQTPSNKVTEKGKYVELRCDPISGHTALYWYRQSLGQGPEFLIYFQGTGAADDSGLPNDRFFAVRPEGSVSTLKIQRTERGDSAVYLCASSLREGDTQYFGPGTRLTVL.

The genes are TRBV5-1 and TRBJ2-5, with a tentative D call TRBD1 (5 bases). The CDR3 runs 12 residues. V was pared by 3 bases and J by 4 bases, with 7 bases between. The germline V gene encodes CDR1 SGHRS and CDR2 YFSETQ. The chain's CDR3 is CASSWTRETQYF. Here the CDR3 DNA reads TGCGCCAGCAGCTGGACAAGAGAGACCCAGTACTTC.

This sequence joins TRBV7-9 and TRBJ1-3; unclear D gene. Trimming took 3 bases from V and 4 from J, leaving 7 bases between them. From germline, CDR1 is SEHNR and CDR2 FQNEAQ (reference sequence). The CDR3 sequence is 13 residues long. CDR3 nucleotide sequence: TGTGCCAGCAGCTTGGCAGGCGGAAACACCATATATTTT. It specifies CASSLAGGNTIYF.

The J gene is TRBJ1-1, the V gene TRBV19; 9 bases align to TRBD1. The J segment lost 0 bases and the V segment lost 6 bases, leaving 2 bases of the junction unmatched. The CDR3 has 14 residues. CDR1 is LNHDA and CDR2 is SQIVND in the germline V gene (reference sequence). This CDR3 reads CASRTGGVNTEAFF. For the CDR3, the DNA is TGTGCCAGTAGGACAGGGGGAGTGAACACTGAAGCTTTCTTT. Full variable domain (outside the CDR3, taken from reference TRBV19 and TRBJ1-1): DGGITQSPKYLFRKEGQNVTLSCEQNLNHDAMYWYRQDPGQGLRLIYYSQIVNDFQKGDIAEGYSVSREKKESFPLTVTSAQKNPTAFYLCASRTGGVNTEAFFGQGTRLTVV.

V gene TRBV13 combines with J gene TRBJ1-2; D remains ambiguous. Trimming left V 0 bases short and J 2 bases short, with 7 bases between. The germline V gene encodes CDR1 PRHDT and CDR2 FYEKMQ (reference sequence). The CDR3 consists of 14 residues. The CDR3 DNA reads as TGTGCCAGCAGCTTAGGTACCGGGAACTATGGCTACACCTTC. This sequence encodes CASSLGTGNYGYTF.